This T cell receptor beta chain was found in a study of blood T cell repertoires in COVID-19. About the research overall: The analysed material was cDNA or gDNA that came from T cells, B-cell-depleted T cells, or PBMCs.

Here immunoSEQ multiplex PCR was the method, and the copy in TCRdb shows in-frame clones only, minus some. This table holds 490,000 or so clones, 85% to 90% found once. The CDR3 consists of 13 residues. Trimming took 0 bases from V and 8 from J, leaving 7 bases between them. Per germline, CDR1 ENHRY and CDR2 SYGVKD. Sequenced: PBMCs or T cells enriched from blood (not recorded which). This sequence originates from a woman aged 40 to 49 who had recovered from COVID-19. V is TRBV10-3 and J is TRBJ1-4; D unresolved. CDR3 loop: CAISESREEKLFF. The CDR3 nucleotides are TGTGCCATCAGTGAGTCGAGAGAGGAAAAACTGTTTTTT.